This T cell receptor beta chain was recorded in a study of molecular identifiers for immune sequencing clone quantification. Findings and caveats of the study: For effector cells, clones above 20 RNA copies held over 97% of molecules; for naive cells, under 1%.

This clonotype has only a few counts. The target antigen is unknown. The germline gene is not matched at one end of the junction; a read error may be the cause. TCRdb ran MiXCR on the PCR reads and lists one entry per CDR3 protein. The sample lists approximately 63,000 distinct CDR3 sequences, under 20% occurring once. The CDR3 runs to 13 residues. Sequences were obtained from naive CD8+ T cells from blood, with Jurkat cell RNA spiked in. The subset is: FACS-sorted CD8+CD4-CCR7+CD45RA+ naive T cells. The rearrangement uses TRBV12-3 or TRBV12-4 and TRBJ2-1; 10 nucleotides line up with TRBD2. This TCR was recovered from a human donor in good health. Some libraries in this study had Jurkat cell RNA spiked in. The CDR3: CASKAGGYNEQFF. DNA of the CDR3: TGTGCTAGCAAAGCGGGAGGGTACAATGAGCAGTTCTTC.